This T cell receptor beta chain was captured by sequencing in a study of T cell repertoires in cytomegalovirus infection. TCRdb reprocessed the reads via MiXCR and lists one record per CDR3 protein. The sample includes 750,000 to 950,000 distinct CDR3 sequences, approximately 32% seen only once; the top ten take less than 15%. CDR1 and CDR2 from the germline V gene are SGHTA and FQGTGA. V was shortened by 1 base and J by 9 bases, with 16 bases between the two germline ends. This CDR3 is 15 amino acids long. This clonotype was found a few times. Antigen: not known. The study, taken as a whole, reports: HLA-C-restricted TCR beta clonotypes specific for CMV led the ex vivo response.

Sequenced here: cultured CD8+ T cells from PBMCs, sampled from culture after CMV antigen stimulation. This receptor was identified in a human donor in good health (CMV status not recorded). Some clones in this sample may be carry-over from other donors' samples. This chain connects TRBV7-3 to TRBJ2-1, with D possibly called TRBD1 or TRBD2 (6 bases each). CDR3 region: CASSLSDEGGPEQFF. The CDR3 bases are TGTGCCAGCAGCTTAAGCGACGAGGGGGGCCCTGAGCAGTTCTTC.